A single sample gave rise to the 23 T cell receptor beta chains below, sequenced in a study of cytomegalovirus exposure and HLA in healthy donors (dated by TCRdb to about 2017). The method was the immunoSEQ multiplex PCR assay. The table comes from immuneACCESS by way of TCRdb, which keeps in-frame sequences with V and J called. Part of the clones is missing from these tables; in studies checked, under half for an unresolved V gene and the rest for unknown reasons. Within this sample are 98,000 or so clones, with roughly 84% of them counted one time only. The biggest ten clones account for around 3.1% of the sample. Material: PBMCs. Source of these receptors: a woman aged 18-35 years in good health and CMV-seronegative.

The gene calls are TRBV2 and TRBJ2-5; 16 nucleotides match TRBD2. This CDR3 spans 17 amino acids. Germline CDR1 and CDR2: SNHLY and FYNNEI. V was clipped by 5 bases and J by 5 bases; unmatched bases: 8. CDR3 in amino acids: CASSSGLAGGLVETQYF. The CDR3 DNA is TGTGCCAGCAGTTCGGGACTAGCGGGGGGGCTTGTTGAGACCCAGTACTTC.

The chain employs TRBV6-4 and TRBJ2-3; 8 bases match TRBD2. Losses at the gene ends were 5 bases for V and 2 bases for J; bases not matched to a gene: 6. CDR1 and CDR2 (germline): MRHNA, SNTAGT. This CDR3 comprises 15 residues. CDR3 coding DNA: TGTGCCAGCAGTTTCCAGCGGGGGCCCACAGATACGCAGTATTTT. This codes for CASSFQRGPTDTQYF.

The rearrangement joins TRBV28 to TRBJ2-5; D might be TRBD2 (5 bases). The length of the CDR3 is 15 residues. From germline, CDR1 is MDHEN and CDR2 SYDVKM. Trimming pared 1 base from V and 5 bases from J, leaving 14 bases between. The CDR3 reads CASSLSGGGGETQYF. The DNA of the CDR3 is TGTGCCAGCAGTTTATCTGGAGGAGGCGGGGAGACCCAGTACTTC.

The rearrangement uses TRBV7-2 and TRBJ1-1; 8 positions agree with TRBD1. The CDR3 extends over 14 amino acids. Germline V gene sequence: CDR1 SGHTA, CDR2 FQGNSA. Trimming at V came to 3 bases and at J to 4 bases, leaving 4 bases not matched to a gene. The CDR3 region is CASSFDRGGTEAFF. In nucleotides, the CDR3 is TGTGCCAGCAGCTTCGACAGGGGTGGCACTGAAGCTTTCTTT.

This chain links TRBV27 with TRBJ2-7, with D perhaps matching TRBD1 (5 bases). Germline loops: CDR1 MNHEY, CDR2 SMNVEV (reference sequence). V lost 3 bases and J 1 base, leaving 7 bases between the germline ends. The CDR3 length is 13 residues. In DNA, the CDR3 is TGTGCCAGCAGTTTCAGGGATTCCTACGAGCAGTACTTC. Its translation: CASSFRDSYEQYF.

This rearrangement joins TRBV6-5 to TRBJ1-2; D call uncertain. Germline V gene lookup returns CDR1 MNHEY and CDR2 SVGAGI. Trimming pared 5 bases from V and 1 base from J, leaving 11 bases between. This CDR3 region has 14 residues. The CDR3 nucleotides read TGTGCCAGCAGTCCAGTTTTCCTTAACTATGGCTACACCTTC. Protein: CASSPVFLNYGYTF.

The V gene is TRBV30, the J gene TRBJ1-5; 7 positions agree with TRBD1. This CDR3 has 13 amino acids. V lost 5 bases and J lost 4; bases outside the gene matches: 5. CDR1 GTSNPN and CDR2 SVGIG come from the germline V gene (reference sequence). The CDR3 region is CAWCRDRNQPQHF. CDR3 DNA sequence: TGTGCCTGGTGCCGGGACAGAAATCAGCCCCAGCATTTT.

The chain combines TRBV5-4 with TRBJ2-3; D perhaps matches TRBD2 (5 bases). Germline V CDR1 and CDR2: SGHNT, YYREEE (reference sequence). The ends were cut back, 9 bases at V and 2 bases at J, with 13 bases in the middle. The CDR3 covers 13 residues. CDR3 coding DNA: TGTGCCATCGAGGACTTACTCACAGATACGCAGTATTTT. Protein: CAIEDLLTDTQYF.

CDR3 DNA sequence: TGTGCCAGCAGTGTGGGACACCCTACGAACACCGGGGAGCTGTTTTTT. This encodes CASSVGHPTNTGELFF. J is TRBJ2-2 and V is TRBV6-1; D may be TRBD1 (6 bases). V lost 4 bases, J lost 0 bases, and 12 bases lay in between. The CDR3 sequence is 16 residues long. The germline CDR1 and CDR2 sequences are MNHNS and SASEGT.

The CDR3 nucleotides are TGTGCCAGCAGCTTATTGACTATTTCTAGCACAGATACGCAGTATTTT. Translating it yields CASSLLTISSTDTQYF. The J gene is TRBJ2-3, the V gene TRBV7-9; D perhaps matches TRBD2 (5 bases). The CDR3 covers 16 residues. CDR1 is SEHNR, CDR2 FQNEAQ, per germline (reference sequence). Trimming took off 2 bases at V and 0 bases at J, with 12 bases between the two ends.

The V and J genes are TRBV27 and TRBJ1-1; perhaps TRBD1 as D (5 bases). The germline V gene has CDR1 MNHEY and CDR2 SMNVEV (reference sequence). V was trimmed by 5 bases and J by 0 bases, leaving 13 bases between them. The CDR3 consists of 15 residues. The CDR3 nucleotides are TGTGCCAGCAGTACCGGACAAGCCATGAACACTGAAGCTTTCTTT. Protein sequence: CASSTGQAMNTEAFF.

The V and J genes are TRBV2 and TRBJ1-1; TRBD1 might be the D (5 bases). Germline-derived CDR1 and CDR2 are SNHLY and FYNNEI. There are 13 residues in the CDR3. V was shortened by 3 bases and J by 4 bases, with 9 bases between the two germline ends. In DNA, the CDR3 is TGTGCCAGCAGTGAGGGGGGAAGCACTGAAGCTTTCTTT. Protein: CASSEGGSTEAFF.

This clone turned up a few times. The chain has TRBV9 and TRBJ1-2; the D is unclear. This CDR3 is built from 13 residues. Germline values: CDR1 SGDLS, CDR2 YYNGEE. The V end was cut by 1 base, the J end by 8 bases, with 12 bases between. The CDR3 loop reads CASSVSSSQGYTF. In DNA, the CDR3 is TGTGCCAGCAGCGTAAGTAGTTCGCAAGGCTACACCTTC.

The CDR3 here is CASSAGQPGGYGYTF. Here the CDR3 DNA reads TGTGCCAGCAGCGCTGGACAGCCCGGAGGCTATGGCTACACCTTC. The chain couples TRBV7-9 to TRBJ1-2; a weak D match, TRBD1 (6 bases). This CDR3 has 15 residues. CDR1 and CDR2 (germline): SEHNR, FQNEAQ (reference sequence). Trimming took off 5 bases at V and 4 bases at J, with 17 bases between the two ends.

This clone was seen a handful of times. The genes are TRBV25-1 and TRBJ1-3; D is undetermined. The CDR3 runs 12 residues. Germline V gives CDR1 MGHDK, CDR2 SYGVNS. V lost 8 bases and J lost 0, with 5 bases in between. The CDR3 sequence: CASSFSGNTIYF. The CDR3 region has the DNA TGTGCCAGCTCATTCTCTGGAAACACCATATATTTT.

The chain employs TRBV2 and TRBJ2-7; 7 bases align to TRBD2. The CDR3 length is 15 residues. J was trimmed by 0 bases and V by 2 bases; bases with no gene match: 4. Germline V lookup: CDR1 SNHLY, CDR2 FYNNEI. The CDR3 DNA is TGTGCCAGCAGTGAAAGCGGGGTCTTCTCCTACGAGCAGTACTTC. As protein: CASSESGVFSYEQYF.

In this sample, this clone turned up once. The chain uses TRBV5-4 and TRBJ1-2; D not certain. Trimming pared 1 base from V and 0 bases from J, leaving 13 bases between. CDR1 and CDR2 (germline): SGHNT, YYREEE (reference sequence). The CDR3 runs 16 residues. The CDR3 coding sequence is TGTGCCAGCAGCTTGTCCTGGGAGGGAGCTAACTATGGCTACACCTTC. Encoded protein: CASSLSWEGANYGYTF.

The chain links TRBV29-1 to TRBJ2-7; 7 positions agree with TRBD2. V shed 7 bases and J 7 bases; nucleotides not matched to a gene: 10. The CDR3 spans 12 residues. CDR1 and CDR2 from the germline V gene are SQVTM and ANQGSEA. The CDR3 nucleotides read TGCAGCGGGGCCCTGTCGGGAGGTGAGCAGTACTTC. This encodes CSGALSGGEQYF.

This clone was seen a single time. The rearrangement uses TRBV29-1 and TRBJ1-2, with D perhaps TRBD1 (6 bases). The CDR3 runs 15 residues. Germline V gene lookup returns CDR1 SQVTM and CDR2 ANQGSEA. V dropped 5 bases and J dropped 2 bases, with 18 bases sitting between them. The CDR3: CSVPPVRGPNYGYTF. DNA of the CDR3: TGCAGCGTTCCCCCTGTCAGGGGCCCCAACTATGGCTACACCTTC. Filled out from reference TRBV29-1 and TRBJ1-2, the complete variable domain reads SAVISQKPSRDICQRGTSLTIQCQVDSQVTMMFWYRQQPGQSLTLIATANQGSEATYESGFVIDKFPISRPNLTFSTLTVSNMSPEDSSIYLCSVPPVRGPNYGYTFGSGTRLTVV.

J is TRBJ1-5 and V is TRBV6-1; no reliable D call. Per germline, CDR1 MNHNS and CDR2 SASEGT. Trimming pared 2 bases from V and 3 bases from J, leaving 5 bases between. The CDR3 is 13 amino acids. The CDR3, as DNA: TGTGCCAGCAGTGAACAGGTCAATCAGCCCCAGCATTTT. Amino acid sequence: CASSEQVNQPQHF.

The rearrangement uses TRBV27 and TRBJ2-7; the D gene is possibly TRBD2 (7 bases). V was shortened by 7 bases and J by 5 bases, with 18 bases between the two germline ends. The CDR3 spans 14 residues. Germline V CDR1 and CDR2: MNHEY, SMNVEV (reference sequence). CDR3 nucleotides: TGTGCCAGCACGGTGGGGGGGCCTACAAACGAGCAGTACTTC. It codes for CASTVGGPTNEQYF.

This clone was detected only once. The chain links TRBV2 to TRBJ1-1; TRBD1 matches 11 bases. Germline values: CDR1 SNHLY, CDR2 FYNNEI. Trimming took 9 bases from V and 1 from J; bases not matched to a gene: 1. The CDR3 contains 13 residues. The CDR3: CARGTGGNTEAFF. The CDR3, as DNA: TGTGCCAGGGGGACAGGGGGGAACACTGAAGCTTTCTTT.

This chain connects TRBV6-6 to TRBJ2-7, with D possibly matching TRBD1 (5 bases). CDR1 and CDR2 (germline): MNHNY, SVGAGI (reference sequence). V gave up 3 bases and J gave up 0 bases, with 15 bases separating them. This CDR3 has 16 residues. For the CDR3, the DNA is TGTGCCAGCAGTTATGTCCAGGGATTTAGCTCCTACGAGCAGTACTTC. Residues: CASSYVQGFSSYEQYF.